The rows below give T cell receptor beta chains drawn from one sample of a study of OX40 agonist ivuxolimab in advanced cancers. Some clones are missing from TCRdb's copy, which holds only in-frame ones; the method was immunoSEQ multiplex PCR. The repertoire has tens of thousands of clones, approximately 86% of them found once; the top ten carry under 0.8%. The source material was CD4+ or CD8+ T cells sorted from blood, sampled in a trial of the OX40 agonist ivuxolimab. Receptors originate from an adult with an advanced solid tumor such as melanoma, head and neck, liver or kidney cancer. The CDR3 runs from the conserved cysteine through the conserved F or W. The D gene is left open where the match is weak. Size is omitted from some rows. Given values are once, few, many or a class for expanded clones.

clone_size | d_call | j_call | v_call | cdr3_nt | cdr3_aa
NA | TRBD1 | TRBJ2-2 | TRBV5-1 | TGCGCCAGCAGCTCCGGACAGGGGGTGATCACCGGGGAGCTGTTTTTT | CASSSGQGVITGELFF
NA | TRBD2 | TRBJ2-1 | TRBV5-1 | TGCGCCAGCAGCTGGGGCTTTGCGGGAGGGCTGGCCAATGAGCAGTTCTTC | CASSWGFAGGLANEQFF
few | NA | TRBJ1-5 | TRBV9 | TGTGCCAGCAGCGCGACGGGGAATAGCAATCAGCCCCAGCATTTT | CASSATGNSNQPQHF
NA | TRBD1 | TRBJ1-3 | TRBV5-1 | TGCGCCAGCAGCCGGACGGGACAGGGGGAAGGAAACACCATATATTTT | CASSRTGQGEGNTIYF
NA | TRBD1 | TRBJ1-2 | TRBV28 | TGTGCCAGCAGCCCGACCGATGGGACAGGGTATGGCTACACCTTC | CASSPTDGTGYGYTF
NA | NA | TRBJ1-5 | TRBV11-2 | TGTGCCAGCAGTTTTTCTCCTGACAATCAGCCCCAGCATTTT | CASSFSPDNQPQHF
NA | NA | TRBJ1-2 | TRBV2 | TGTGCCAGCAGTGAGCTTCAGGGAAGCGGCGGCTACACCTTC | CASSELQGSGGYTF
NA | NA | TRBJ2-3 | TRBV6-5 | TGTGCCAGCAGTTACTCGAGGTCAGATACGCAGTATTTT | CASSYSRSDTQYF
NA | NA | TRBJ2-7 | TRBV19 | TGTGCCAGTAGTATCCTACCGGGCCGGGGGCAGTACTTC | CASSILPGRGQYF
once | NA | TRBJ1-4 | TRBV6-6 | TGTGCCAGCAGTTACGGGGGGCAGGAATGGGAAAAACTGTTTTTT | CASSYGGQEWEKLFF
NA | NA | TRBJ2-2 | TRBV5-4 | TGTGCCAGCGGAAGACAGAGGATCGGGGAGCTGTTTTTT | CASGRQRIGELFF
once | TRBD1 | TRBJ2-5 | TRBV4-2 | TGTGCCAGCAGCCAAGAGTCAGGACAGGACGCAGAGACCCAGTACTTC | CASSQESGQDAETQYF
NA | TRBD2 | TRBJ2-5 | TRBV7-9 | TGTGCCAGCAGCCGGGACTACGAAGAGACCCAGTACTTC | CASSRDYEETQYF
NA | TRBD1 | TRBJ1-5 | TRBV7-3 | TGTGCCAGCAGCTTAGATCGGACAGGGGGTCAGCCCCAGCATTTT | CASSLDRTGGQPQHF
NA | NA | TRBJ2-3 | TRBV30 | TGTGCCTCCTCGATTGGGGTCACAGATACGCAGTATTTT | CASSIGVTDTQYF
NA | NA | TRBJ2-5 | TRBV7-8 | TGTGCCAGCAGCTTCCACCCCGAAGAGACCCAGTACTTC | CASSFHPEETQYF
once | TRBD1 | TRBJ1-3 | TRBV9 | TGTGCCAGCAGCGTAGAGGGACAGGGCTTCTCTGGAAACACCATATATTTT | CASSVEGQGFSGNTIYF
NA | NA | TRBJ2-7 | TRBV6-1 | TGTGCCAGCCGGACTCTTTCGGCCGACGAGCAGTACTTC | CASRTLSADEQYF
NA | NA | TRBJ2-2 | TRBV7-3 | TGTGCCTCAAACCCGCGGGGCGGGGCTGGCACCGGGGAGCTGTTTTTT | CASNPRGGAGTGELFF
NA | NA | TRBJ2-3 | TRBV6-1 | TGTGCCAGCAGTCCCGGGCTCCCCTCCATGCATACGCAGTATTTT | CASSPGLPSMHTQYF
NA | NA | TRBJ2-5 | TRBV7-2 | TGTGCCAGCAGCTTAGGGCCTCTCCAGTACTTC | CASSLGPLQYF
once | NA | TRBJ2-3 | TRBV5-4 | TGTGCCAGCAGCGTAGATAGCCTGGATACGCAGTATTTT | CASSVDSLDTQYF
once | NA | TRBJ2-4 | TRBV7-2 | TGTGCCAGCAGCTTAGTTAGAGTGAACATTCAGTACTTC | CASSLVRVNIQYF
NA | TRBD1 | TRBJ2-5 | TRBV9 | TGTGCCAGCAGCCCCGGACAGGGGCCAGAGACCCAGTACTTC | CASSPGQGPETQYF
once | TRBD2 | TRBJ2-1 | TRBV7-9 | TGTGCCAGCAGCTTATCGAAATGGACTAGCGGGAGCGCATACAATGAGCAGTTCTTC | CASSLSKWTSGSAYNEQFF
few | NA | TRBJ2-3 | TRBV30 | TGTGCCTGGAGTGTTGTGACAGATACGCAGTATTTT | CAWSVVTDTQYF
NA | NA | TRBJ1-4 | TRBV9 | TGTGCCAGCAGCCCCCGCGGGGGGGGCGTTAATGAAAAACTGTTTTTT | CASSPRGGGVNEKLFF
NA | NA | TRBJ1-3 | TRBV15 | TGTGCCACCAGCACCATAGGGCAGCCGGGAAACACCATATATTTT | CATSTIGQPGNTIYF
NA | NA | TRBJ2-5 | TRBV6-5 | TGTGCCAGCAGGCGAACAGGGCCCGAGACCCAGTACTTC | CASRRTGPETQYF
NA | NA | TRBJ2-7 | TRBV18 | TGTGCCAGCTCACCATCGACCGTCTCCTACGAGCAGTACTTC | CASSPSTVSYEQYF
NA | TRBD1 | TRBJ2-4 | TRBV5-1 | TGCGCCAGCAGCAGGGGGCAGGGGGCCCTCGGCGGGGACATTCAGTACTTC | CASSRGQGALGGDIQYF
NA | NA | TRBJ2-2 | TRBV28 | TGTGCCAGCAGTGGGGACTCTTTAACCCGAGCCGGGGAGCTGTTTTTT | CASSGDSLTRAGELFF
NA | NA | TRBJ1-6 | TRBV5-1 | TGCGCCAGCAGCTGGGCCGGGCCAAATTCACCCCTCCACTTT | CASSWAGPNSPLHF
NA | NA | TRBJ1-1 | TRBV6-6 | TGTGCCACCCTTACAGGGAGGGTCACTGAAGCTTTCTTT | CATLTGRVTEAFF
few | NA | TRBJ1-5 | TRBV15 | TGTGCCACCAGCAGAGGGGCAGGGCAGCCCCAGCATTTT | CATSRGAGQPQHF
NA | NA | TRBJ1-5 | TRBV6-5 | TGTGCCAGCAGTTACAATCTCGCTAGCAATCAGCCCCAGCATTTT | CASSYNLASNQPQHF
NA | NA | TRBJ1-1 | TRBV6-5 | TGTGCCAGCAGTGTTCAGGGCTACACTGAAGCTTTCTTT | CASSVQGYTEAFF
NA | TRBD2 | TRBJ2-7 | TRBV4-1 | TGCGCCAGCAGCCAGTTACCGGGACTAGGATACGAGCAGTACTTC | CASSQLPGLGYEQYF
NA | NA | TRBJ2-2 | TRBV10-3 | TGTGCCATCAGTGAGTCGTCGGGGGAGCTGTTTTTT | CAISESSGELFF
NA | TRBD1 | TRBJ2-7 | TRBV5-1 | TGCGCCAGCAGCTTTACAGGGGGCATTGGGTCTTACGAGCAGTACTTC | CASSFTGGIGSYEQYF
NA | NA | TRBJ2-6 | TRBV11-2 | TGTGCCAGCAGCGTCTGTGGCAAGCAACAAAGTCGGGCCAACGTCCTGACTTTC | CASSVCGKQQSRANVLTF
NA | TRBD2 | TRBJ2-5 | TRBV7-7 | TGTGCCAGCCGGGGTCTAGCGGGAGAAGAGACCCAGTACTTC | CASRGLAGEETQYF
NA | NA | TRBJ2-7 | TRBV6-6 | TGTGCCAGCAGTGGACAGACGGGCGAGCAGTACTTC | CASSGQTGEQYF
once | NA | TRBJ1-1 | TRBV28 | TGTGCCAGCAGTTTCGGTGGCAGGAACACTGAAGCTTTCTTT | CASSFGGRNTEAFF
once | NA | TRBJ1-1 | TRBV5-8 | TGTGCCAGCAGCCCCATTAGGGTGGGCGCTGAAGCTTTCTTT | CASSPIRVGAEAFF
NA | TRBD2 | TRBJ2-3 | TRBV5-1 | TGCGCCAGCAGCTCTGGACTAGCGGGGGGCACAGATACGCAGTATTTT | CASSSGLAGGTDTQYF
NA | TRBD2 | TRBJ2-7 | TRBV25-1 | TGTGCCAGCAGTGATCGGGACTACCCCTACGAGCAGTACTTC | CASSDRDYPYEQYF
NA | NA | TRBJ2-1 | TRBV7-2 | TGTGCCAGCAGCCCGGCGAGGTTATATGAGCAGTTCTTC | CASSPARLYEQFF
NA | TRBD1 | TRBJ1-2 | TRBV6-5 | TGTGCCTCCCGACAGGGGGAAGTTCATGGCTACACCTTC | CASRQGEVHGYTF
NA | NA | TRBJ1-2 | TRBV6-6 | TGTGCCAGCAGTTACTCCCCAGGGCTCTATGGCTACACCTTC | CASSYSPGLYGYTF
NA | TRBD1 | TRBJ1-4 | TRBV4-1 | TGCGCCAGCAGCCAAGAGTACCGACAGGGGGGCCGAGCAACTAATGAAAAACTGTTTTTT | CASSQEYRQGGRATNEKLFF
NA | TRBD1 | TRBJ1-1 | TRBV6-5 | TGTGCCAGCAGGGAGACAGGGGCGAACACTGAAGCTTTCTTT | CASRETGANTEAFF
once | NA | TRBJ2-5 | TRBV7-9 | TGTGCCAGCAGCGCGCCGCGACCTCCAGGGTCCCAAGAGACCCAGTACTTC | CASSAPRPPGSQETQYF
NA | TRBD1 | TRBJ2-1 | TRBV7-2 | TGTGCCAGCAGCACGGGACAGGGGGCTCGAGAGCAGTTCTTC | CASSTGQGAREQFF
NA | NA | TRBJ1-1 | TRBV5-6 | TGTGCCAGCAGCCCCACCGTAGGGAGCCACACTGAAGCTTTCTTT | CASSPTVGSHTEAFF
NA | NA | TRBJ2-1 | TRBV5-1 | TGCGCCAGCAGCCGGGGACGCGGGGACAATGAGCAGTTCTTC | CASSRGRGDNEQFF
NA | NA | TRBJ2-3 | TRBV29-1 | TGCAGCGTCTGGAGGCGGGATACTAGCACAGATACGCAGTATTTT | CSVWRRDTSTDTQYF
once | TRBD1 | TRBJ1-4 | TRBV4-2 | TGTGCCAGCAGCCAAGATATAATCGATGGGGGACAGGGTCGTGAAAAACTGTTTTTT | CASSQDIIDGGQGREKLFF
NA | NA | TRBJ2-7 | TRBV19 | TGTGCCAGTGGTAAGGGGGACTCACGACACGAGCAGTACTTC | CASGKGDSRHEQYF
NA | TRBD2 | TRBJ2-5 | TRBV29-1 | TGCAGCGTTCTGCGGGGGGAGGAGACCCAGTACTTC | CSVLRGEETQYF